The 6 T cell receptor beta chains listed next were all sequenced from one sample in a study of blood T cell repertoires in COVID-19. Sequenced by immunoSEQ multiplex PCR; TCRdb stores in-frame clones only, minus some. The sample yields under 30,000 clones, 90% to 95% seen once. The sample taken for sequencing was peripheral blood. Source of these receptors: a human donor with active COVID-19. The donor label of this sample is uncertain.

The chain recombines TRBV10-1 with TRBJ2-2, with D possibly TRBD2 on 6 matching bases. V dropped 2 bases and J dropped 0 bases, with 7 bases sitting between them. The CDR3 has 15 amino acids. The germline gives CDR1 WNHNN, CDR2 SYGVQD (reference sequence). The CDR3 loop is CASSERGANTGELFF. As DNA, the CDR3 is TGCGCCAGCAGTGAGCGCGGGGCGAACACCGGGGAGCTGTTTTTT.

The chain's CDR3 is CASRGQGNEQFF. CDR3 nucleotides: TGTGCCAGCAGGGGACAGGGCAATGAGCAGTTCTTC. The chain links TRBV6-5 to TRBJ2-1; 9 bases are shared with TRBD1. Per the germline V gene, CDR1 is MNHEY and CDR2 is SVGAGI. The CDR3 covers 12 residues. Unmatched junction bases numbered 0, after V lost 6 bases and J lost 6 bases.

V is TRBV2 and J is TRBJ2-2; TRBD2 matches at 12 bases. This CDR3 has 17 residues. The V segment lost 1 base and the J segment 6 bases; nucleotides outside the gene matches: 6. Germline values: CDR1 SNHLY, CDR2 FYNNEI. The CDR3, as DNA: TGTGCCAGCAGTGAAGAGGCTAGCGGGAGGGCCGCCGGGGAGCTGTTTTTT. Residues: CASSEEASGRAAGELFF.

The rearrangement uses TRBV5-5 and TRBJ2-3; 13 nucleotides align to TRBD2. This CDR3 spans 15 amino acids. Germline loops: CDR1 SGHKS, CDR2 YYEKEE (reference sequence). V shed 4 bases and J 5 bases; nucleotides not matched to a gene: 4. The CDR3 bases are TGTGCCAGCAGCAGGACTAGCGGGGGATTAGATACGCAGTATTTT. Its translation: CASSRTSGGLDTQYF.

The CDR3 loop reads CASSQDWVAGIQETQYF. CDR3 bases: TGCGCCAGCAGCCAAGATTGGGTAGCGGGGATACAGGAGACCCAGTACTTC. This rearrangement joins TRBV4-1 to TRBJ2-5, with 8 bases fitting TRBD2. This CDR3 spans 17 amino acids. J was trimmed by 5 bases and V by 0 bases; bases with no gene match: 11. Looked up from germline, CDR1 is MGHRA and CDR2 is YSYEKL.

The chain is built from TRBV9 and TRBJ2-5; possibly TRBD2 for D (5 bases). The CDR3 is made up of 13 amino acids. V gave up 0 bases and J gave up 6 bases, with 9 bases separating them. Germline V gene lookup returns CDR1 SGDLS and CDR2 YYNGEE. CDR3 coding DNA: TGTGCCAGCAGCGTAGCGGGGTACAAGACCCAGTACTTC. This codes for CASSVAGYKTQYF.